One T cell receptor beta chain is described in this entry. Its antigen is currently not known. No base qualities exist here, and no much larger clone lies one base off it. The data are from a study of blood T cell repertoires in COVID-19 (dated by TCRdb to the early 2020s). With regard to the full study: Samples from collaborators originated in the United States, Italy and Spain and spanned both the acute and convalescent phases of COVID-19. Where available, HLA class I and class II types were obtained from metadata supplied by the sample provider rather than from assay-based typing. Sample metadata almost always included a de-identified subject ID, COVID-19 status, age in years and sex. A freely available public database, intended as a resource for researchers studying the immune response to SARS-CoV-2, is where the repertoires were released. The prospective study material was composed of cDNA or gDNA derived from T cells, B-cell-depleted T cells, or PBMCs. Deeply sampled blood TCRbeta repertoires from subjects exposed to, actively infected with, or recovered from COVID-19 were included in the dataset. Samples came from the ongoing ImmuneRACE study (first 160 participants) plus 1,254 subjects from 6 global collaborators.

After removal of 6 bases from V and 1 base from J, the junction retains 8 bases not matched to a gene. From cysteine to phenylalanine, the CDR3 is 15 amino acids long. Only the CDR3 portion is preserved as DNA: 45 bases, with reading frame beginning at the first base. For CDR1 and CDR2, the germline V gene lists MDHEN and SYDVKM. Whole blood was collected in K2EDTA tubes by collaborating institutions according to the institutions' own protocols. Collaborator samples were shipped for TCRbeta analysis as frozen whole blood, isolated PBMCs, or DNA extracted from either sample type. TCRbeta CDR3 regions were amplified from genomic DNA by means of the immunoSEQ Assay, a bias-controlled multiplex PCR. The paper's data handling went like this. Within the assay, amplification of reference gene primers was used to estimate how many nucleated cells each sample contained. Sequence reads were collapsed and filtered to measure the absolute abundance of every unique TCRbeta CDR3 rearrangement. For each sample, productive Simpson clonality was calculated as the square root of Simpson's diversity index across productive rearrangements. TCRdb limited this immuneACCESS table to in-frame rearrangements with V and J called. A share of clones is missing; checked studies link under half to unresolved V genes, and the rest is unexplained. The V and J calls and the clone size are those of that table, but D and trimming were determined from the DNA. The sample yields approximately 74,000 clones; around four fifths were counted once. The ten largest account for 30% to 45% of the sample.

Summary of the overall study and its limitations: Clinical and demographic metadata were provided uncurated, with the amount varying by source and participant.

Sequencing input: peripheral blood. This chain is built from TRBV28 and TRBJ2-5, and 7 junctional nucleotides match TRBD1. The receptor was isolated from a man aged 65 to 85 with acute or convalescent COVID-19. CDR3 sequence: CASRGPGQSQETQYF. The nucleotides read TGTGCCAGCAGAGGTCCGGGACAGTCCCAAGAGACCCAGTACTTC.